This T cell receptor (beta chain) derives from a study of blood T cell repertoires in COVID-19. This table comes from immunoSEQ multiplex PCR, and its TCRdb copy is limited to in-frame clones, with some not included. The sample comprises about 300,000 clones, about 87% of which are singletons, and 1.3% rests with the top ten. The CDR3 consists of 14 residues. Germline loops: CDR1 SGHTA, CDR2 FQGNSA. The trim removed 3 bases at V and 8 bases at J, leaving 3 bases unmatched. Sequencing was carried out using peripheral blood. The TCR originated in a man aged 65 to 79 with acute or convalescent COVID-19. The V call is TRBV7-2, the J call TRBJ2-1; 11 bases are shared with TRBD2. CDR3 DNA sequence: TGTGCCAGCAGCTTTAGCGGGGGGGCCGATGAGCAGTTCTTC. It is translated as CASSFSGGADEQFF.